Presented here are 26 T cell receptor beta chains from one specimen sequenced in a study of spatial heterogeneity in lung cancer. TCRdb analysed the 5' RACE reads with MiXCR anew, one entry per CDR3 protein. The sample records about 100,000 distinct CDR3 sequences, around 19% being singletons. Time point denoted: blood at routine non-recurrence follow-up after resection. Sequenced here: PBMCs, sampled at follow-up. These receptors were collected from a male donor with early-stage non-small cell lung cancer.

This clonotype has a handful of counts. This sequence joins TRBV7-2 and TRBJ2-1, with 7 bases fitting TRBD1. The CDR3 sequence is 13 residues long. The J segment lost 8 bases and the V segment lost 8 bases, leaving 9 bases of the junction unmatched. Germline values: CDR1 SGHTA, CDR2 FQGNSA. CDR3 region: CASGYQTGDEQFF. The CDR3 nucleotides read TGTGCCAGCGGGTATCAAACAGGGGATGAGCAGTTCTTC.

The chain uses TRBV11-2 and TRBJ1-2; D perhaps matches TRBD1 (6 bases). Germline CDR1 reads SGHAT; CDR2 reads FQNNGV. V dropped 7 bases and J dropped 6 bases, with 18 bases sitting between them. This CDR3 has 14 residues. The CDR3 here is CASKPTRTAHGYTF. The DNA of the CDR3 is TGTGCCAGCAAACCCACCCGGACAGCTCATGGCTACACCTTC.

The rearrangement joins TRBV19 to TRBJ1-5, with D possibly TRBD1 on 6 matching bases. The germline gives CDR1 LNHDA, CDR2 SQIVND (reference sequence). This CDR3 comprises 14 residues. The V end was cut by 6 bases, the J end by 5 bases, with 14 bases between. DNA of the CDR3: TGTGCCAGTAGGCCCCGGACAGTTGATCAGCCCCAGCATTTT. Its protein is CASRPRTVDQPQHF.

This chain links TRBV3-1 with TRBJ2-5; no clear D. V dropped 0 bases and J dropped 6 bases, with 5 bases sitting between them. The CDR3 extends over 12 amino acids. Germline loops: CDR1 LGHDT, CDR2 YNNKEL (reference sequence). CDR3 in DNA: TGTGCCAGCAGCCAAGACCAGAAGACCCAGTACTTC. Its translation: CASSQDQKTQYF.

CDR3 region: CASSPRTVTDTQYF. The CDR3 coding sequence is TGTGCCAGTAGTCCGAGGACAGTGACAGATACGCAGTATTTT. The V call is TRBV19, the J call TRBJ2-3, with D tentatively TRBD1 (6 bases). The CDR3 length is 14 residues. Deletions cut 5 bases from V and 3 bases from J, with 12 bases between. CDR1 LNHDA and CDR2 SQIVND come from the germline V gene (reference sequence). The full variable domain, rest sourced from reference TRBV19 and TRBJ2-3, is DGGITQSPKYLFRKEGQNVTLSCEQNLNHDAMYWYRQDPGQGLRLIYYSQIVNDFQKGDIAEGYSVSREKKESFPLTVTSAQKNPTAFYLCASSPRTVTDTQYFGPGTRLTVL.

V usage is TRBV5-1 and J usage is TRBJ2-1; TRBD2 matches at 8 bases. This CDR3 has 15 amino acids. CDR1 and CDR2 from the germline V gene are SGHRS and YFSETQ. V dropped 1 base and J dropped 4; count of bases not matched to a gene: 4. CDR3 DNA: TGCGCCAGCAGCTTGAGCGGGGGAAATTACAATGAGCAGTTCTTC. It yields the protein CASSLSGGNYNEQFF.

This clonotype was observed a handful of times. The CDR3 nucleotides are TGTGCCAGCAGTTTTATCACGGGAGGACGGGACAATGAGCAGTTCTTC. This sequence encodes CASSFITGGRDNEQFF. The chain uses TRBV27 and TRBJ2-1, with 7 bases fitting TRBD2. The CDR3 is made up of 16 amino acids. The ends lost 3 bases at V and 5 bases at J; junction bases unmatched: 10. CDR1 and CDR2 from the germline V gene are MNHEY and SMNVEV (reference sequence).

Only a few counts were recorded for this clonotype. The J gene is TRBJ1-3, the V gene TRBV20-1; D possibly corresponds to TRBD1 (5 bases). Germline V gene lookup returns CDR1 DFQATT and CDR2 SNEGSKA (reference sequence). V lost 6 bases, J lost 4 bases, and 19 bases lay in between. The CDR3 sequence is 15 residues long. The CDR3 is CSAPRVGEVGNTIYF. CDR3 in DNA: TGCAGTGCGCCCAGGGTAGGGGAGGTCGGAAACACCATATATTTT.

The V gene is TRBV7-3, the J gene TRBJ2-3; tentatively, D is TRBD1 (7 bases). This CDR3 comprises 16 residues. The V end lost 2 bases, the J end lost 3 bases, and 15 bases lay between the germline ends. The germline gives CDR1 SGHTA, CDR2 FQGTGA. CDR3 nucleotide sequence: TGTGCCAGCAGCTTAGGCTCAGGGGGGCGGACAGATACGCAGTATTTT. Its protein is CASSLGSGGRTDTQYF.

For the CDR3, the DNA is TGTGCCAGCCTTAGTGGACAGGGGATCATTCAGCCCCAGCATTTT. Translating it yields CASLSGQGIIQPQHF. This chain connects TRBV6-2 or TRBV6-3 to TRBJ1-5; TRBD1 matches 9 bases. Germline V gives CDR1 MNHEY, CDR2 SVGEGT. The junction had 11 bases not matched to a gene; V was cut back by 8 bases and J by 6 bases. This CDR3 contains 15 residues.

There are a few counts of this clonotype. This chain uses TRBV20-1 with TRBJ1-5; D is undetermined. CDR1 and CDR2 from the germline V gene are DFQATT and SNEGSKA (reference sequence). Trimming shortened V by 3 bases and J by 4 bases, and 10 bases separated the two germline ends. The CDR3 is 13 amino acids. As DNA, the CDR3 is TGCAGTGCTAGGGCCAGTCAAAATCAGCCCCAGCATTTT. It translates to CSARASQNQPQHF.

The rearrangement uses TRBV20-1 and TRBJ2-3; D remains ambiguous. The V gene lost 1 base and the J gene lost 3 bases, with 8 bases spanning the gap. This CDR3 region has 13 residues. Germline CDR1 and CDR2: DFQATT and SNEGSKA (reference sequence). CDR3 sequence: CSARVLGTDTQYF. CDR3 DNA: TGCAGTGCTAGAGTCTTGGGAACAGATACGCAGTATTTT.

The gene calls are TRBV5-4 and TRBJ2-3, with no clear D. The CDR3 is made up of 14 amino acids. The germline CDR1 and CDR2 sequences are SGHNT and YYREEE (reference sequence). Between the trimmed V and J ends, which lost 3 bases and 1 base, there was a span of 9 bases. CDR3 residues: CASSSAQGTDTQYF. In nucleotides, the CDR3 is TGTGCCAGCAGCTCGGCGCAGGGCACAGATACGCAGTATTTT.

The gene calls are TRBV3-1 and TRBJ2-5, with TRBD1 identical over 10 bases. J gave up 4 bases and V 5 bases, and 10 bases lay outside the gene matches. Germline V gene lookup returns CDR1 LGHDT and CDR2 YNNKEL (reference sequence). The CDR3 extends over 16 amino acids. CDR3 amino acids: CASSSFGTGDGETQYF. The CDR3 coding sequence is TGTGCCAGCAGCTCGTTCGGGACAGGGGATGGAGAGACCCAGTACTTC.

The chain carries TRBV5-1 and TRBJ2-7; 9 nucleotides match TRBD1. V shed 3 bases, J shed 2 bases, and the junction held 6 bases outside the gene matches. CDR3 length equals 15 residues. Germline-derived CDR1 and CDR2 are SGHRS and YFSETQ. CDR3 sequence reads: CASSSGTGTPYEQYF. In nucleotides, the CDR3 is TGCGCCAGCAGCTCCGGGACAGGGACCCCCTACGAGCAGTACTTC.

Ten or more counts support this clonotype. The rearrangement joins TRBV5-1 to TRBJ2-1; D might be TRBD1 (5 bases). The CDR3 runs 21 residues. CDR1 SGHRS and CDR2 YFSETQ come from the germline V gene. V shed 0 bases and J shed 0 bases, with 25 bases lying between them. CDR3 sequence reads: CASSLGLASLKTVDSYNEQFF. The DNA of the CDR3 is TGCGCCAGCAGCTTGGGCTTAGCCTCATTAAAGACAGTGGACTCCTACAATGAGCAGTTCTTC.

Comment on this clonotype: Its ends do not fully match the called genes, so a read error is possible. The rearrangement uses TRBV19 and TRBJ1-4; the match to TRBD1 covers 8 bases. Per germline, CDR1 LNHDA and CDR2 SQIVND (reference sequence). The CDR3 has 16 amino acids. The CDR3 bases are TGTGCCAGTATGTCCCAGGGGGCGAACGAGAATGAAAAACTGTTATTT. It specifies CASMSQGANENEKLLF.

The chain links TRBV2 to TRBJ1-2; the match to TRBD1 covers 9 bases. V lost 0 bases, J lost 8 bases, and 4 bases stayed unmatched. Per the germline V gene, CDR1 is SNHLY and CDR2 is FYNNEI. This CDR3 contains 14 residues. Here the CDR3 DNA reads TGTGCCAGCAGTGAAGCTTACAGGGGGCAGGGCTACACCTTC. Translating it yields CASSEAYRGQGYTF.

This clonotype has a count of ten or more. The chain links TRBV3-1 to TRBJ2-5, with D maybe TRBD2 (6 bases). Germline V gene data show CDR1 as LGHDT and CDR2 as YNNKEL (reference sequence). V was trimmed by 4 bases and J by 4 bases, leaving 10 bases between them. The CDR3 is 13 residues long. The CDR3 region is CASSRGGPETQYF. The CDR3, as DNA: TGTGCCAGCAGCCGAGGAGGGCCAGAGACCCAGTACTTC.

This clonotype was counted many times. The chain is built from TRBV7-3 and TRBJ1-4; perhaps TRBD1 as D (5 bases). With 0 bases removed from V and 0 bases from J, the gap between germline ends came to 5 bases. The CDR3 sequence is 15 residues long. Germline CDR1 and CDR2: SGHTA and FQGTGA. The CDR3 sequence: CASSLTGATNEKLFF. DNA of the CDR3: TGTGCCAGCAGCTTAACAGGGGCAACTAATGAAAAACTGTTTTTT.

This sequence joins TRBV20-1 and TRBJ1-2; 8 positions match TRBD1. V dropped 3 bases and J dropped 10; count of bases not matched to a gene: 4. The germline V gene has CDR1 DFQATT and CDR2 SNEGSKA (reference sequence). This CDR3 has 11 amino acids. CDR3 loop: CSASRTGNYTF. CDR3 bases: TGCAGTGCTAGTCGGACAGGGAACTACACCTTC.

This clonotype was detected a few times. The chain has TRBV20-1 and TRBJ2-7; 12 bases map to TRBD2. Germline V gene lookup returns CDR1 DFQATT and CDR2 SNEGSKA (reference sequence). There are 14 residues in the CDR3. V lost 4 bases to trimming and J lost 12 bases; unmatched junction nucleotides: 13. CDR3 protein: CSAKSGLAGTGPYF. In DNA, the CDR3 is TGCAGTGCTAAATCTGGACTAGCGGGAACCGGGCCGTACTTC.

This clonotype was seen only a few times. V usage is TRBV12-3 or TRBV12-4 and J usage is TRBJ1-1, with D maybe TRBD1 (5 bases). CDR3 length: 15 amino acids. V lost 6 bases and J 3 bases, leaving 17 bases between the germline ends. The CDR3 sequence: CASSSRRGQDTEAFF. Here the CDR3 DNA reads TGTGCCAGCAGCTCCCGCCGGGGCCAGGACACTGAAGCTTTCTTT.

The chain links TRBV6-1 to TRBJ1-1; D ambiguous. Trimming cost V 8 bases and J 0 bases, with 10 bases left between them. Germline loops: CDR1 MNHNS, CDR2 SASEGT. This CDR3 comprises 13 residues. Here the CDR3 reads CASGIQMNTEAFF. For the CDR3, the DNA is TGTGCCAGCGGCATCCAGATGAACACTGAAGCTTTCTTT.

There are a few counts of this clonotype. The chain's CDR3 is CAISESTRGNEQFF. In DNA, the CDR3 is TGTGCCATCAGTGAGTCCACGCGGGGGAATGAGCAGTTCTTC. This sequence joins TRBV10-3 and TRBJ2-1, with TRBD2 identical over 7 bases. The V gene end was trimmed by 0 bases and the J gene end by 7 bases; junction bases not matched to a gene: 3. CDR1 and CDR2 (germline): ENHRY, SYGVKD. CDR3 size: 14 residues.

At least ten counts were recorded for this clonotype. The J gene is TRBJ1-6, the V gene TRBV7-2; no clear D gene. The CDR3 runs 14 residues. In germline, CDR1 is SGHTA, CDR2 FQGNSA. V lost 1 base and J lost 7, with 8 bases in between. CDR3 in DNA: TGTGCCAGCAGCTTAGGGGTCCCCAATTCACCCCTCCACTTT. This codes for CASSLGVPNSPLHF.